The 6 T cell receptor beta chains presented below share a single source sample, sequenced in a study of T cells in Graves' hyperthyroidism and ophthalmopathy. Template material for amplifying TCR beta CDR3 regions consisted of RNA transcripts. When the TCR CDR3 underwent first-round RT-PCR, the HTBI primer set was used. A single record per CDR3 protein comes from TCRdb applying MiXCR to the multiplex PCR reads. This sample has around 99,000 distinct CDR3 sequences, with approximately 15% found just once. Sequencing was carried out using blood. The receptors stem from a woman aged 45-65 years with Graves' hyperthyroidism.

This clonotype was picked up many times. The V call is TRBV20-1, the J call TRBJ2-1; 8 nucleotides align to TRBD2. The CDR3 loop spans 16 amino acids. The trim removed 6 bases at V and 0 bases at J, leaving 10 bases unmatched. CDR1 is DFQATT, CDR2 SNEGSKA, per germline (reference sequence). CDR3 sequence reads: CSARGKSGSSYNEQFF. In DNA, the CDR3 is TGCAGTGCCAGGGGAAAAAGCGGGAGCTCCTACAATGAGCAGTTCTTC.

This clonotype was seen at least ten times. The chain joins TRBV5-8 to TRBJ1-2, with a weak D call TRBD1 (5 bases). Per germline, CDR1 SGHTS and CDR2 YDEGEE. Trimming left V 4 bases short and J 3 bases short, with 10 bases between. CDR3 length equals 13 residues. This CDR3 is CASSPEGDYGYTF. The DNA for the CDR3 is TGTGCCAGCAGCCCCGAAGGGGACTATGGCTACACCTTC.

This clonotype was picked up many times. The chain joins TRBV12-3 or TRBV12-4 to TRBJ2-5; D uncertain. V was clipped by 6 bases and J by 5 bases, with 13 bases between them. The CDR3 runs to 13 residues. This chain's CDR3 is CASRRAETETQYF. CDR3 coding DNA: TGTGCCAGCAGACGGGCGGAAACGGAGACCCAGTACTTC.

This clonotype showed up many times. The chain joins TRBV20-1 to TRBJ2-5; D uncertain. Between the trimmed V and J ends, which lost 6 bases and 2 bases, there was a span of 10 bases. The CDR3 runs 12 residues. Germline CDR1 and CDR2: DFQATT and SNEGSKA (reference sequence). This CDR3 is CSASTNQETQYF. In DNA, the CDR3 is TGCAGTGCGAGTACCAATCAAGAGACCCAGTACTTC.

This clonotype has ten or more counts. This sequence joins TRBV7-2 and TRBJ1-1; D gene ambiguous. This CDR3 has 13 amino acids. Trimming took 2 bases from V and 5 from J, leaving 9 bases between them. Germline values: CDR1 SGHTA, CDR2 FQGNSA. CDR3 nucleotide sequence: TGTGCCAGCAGCTTATGGATGAGGACTGAAGCTTTCTTT. The encoded protein is CASSLWMRTEAFF.

Many counts were recorded for this clonotype. The V and J genes are TRBV20-1 and TRBJ2-7, with 8 positions matching TRBD1. CDR3 size: 13 residues. The V and J ends lost 6 bases and 2 bases, in that order; junction bases with no gene match: 6. Germline V gene data show CDR1 as DFQATT and CDR2 as SNEGSKA (reference sequence). The CDR3 bases are TGCAGTGCCGCCGGACAGGGTACCTACGAGCAGTACGTC. Protein sequence: CSAAGQGTYEQYV.